Listed below are T cell receptor beta chains from one sample, sequenced in a study of human T cells and chemical hapten exposure. TCRdb analysed the RACE reads with MiXCR anew, one entry per CDR3 protein. The sample contains approximately 260,000 distinct CDR3 sequences, roughly 8% of which appear only once. The sequences come from whole blood, collected in connection with sensitization to the hapten diphenylcyclopropenone (DPC). These receptors were collected from a man younger than 35 with alopecia areata. Some clones in this sample may be carry-over from other donors' samples. Both conserved end residues are part of each CDR3. A D gene is named only where the DNA matches it firmly. For some rows the clone size is stated as once, few or many, or as a class when expanded; others skip it.

j_call | d_call | v_call | clone_size | cdr3_nt | cdr3_aa
TRBJ1-1 | TRBD1 | TRBV7-6 | few | TGTGCCAGCAGCTTAGGACAGGGGTTGGGGACTGAAGCTTTCTTT | CASSLGQGLGTEAFF
TRBJ2-5 | TRBD2 | TRBV3-1 | NA | TGTGCCAGCAGCCAAGGGGAAACTAGCGGGCGAGAGACCCAGTACTTC | CASSQGETSGRETQYF
TRBJ1-3 | TRBD1 | TRBV4-3 | NA | TGCGCCAGCAGCCCGTCGGGGTTTACAGGGGGCAACATTGGAAACACCATATATTTT | CASSPSGFTGGNIGNTIYF
TRBJ1-1 | NA | TRBV7-6 | NA | TGTGCCAGCAGCCCGACGACCGGAAGAGGGACTGAAGCTTTCTTT | CASSPTTGRGTEAFF
TRBJ2-5 | NA | TRBV5-1 | few | TGCGCCAGCAGTAAGCGAGATGGCGGGGTCCTCCAAGAGACCCAGTACTTC | CASSKRDGGVLQETQYF
TRBJ1-6 | TRBD1 | TRBV5-6 | NA | TGTGCCAGCAGCTTGTCAGGGGGCCGCTGGGACTCACCCCTCCACTTT | CASSLSGGRWDSPLHF
TRBJ2-3 | TRBD2 | TRBV7-9 | few | TGTGCCAGCAGCCCCAGGACTAGCGGGAGGCCGGATACGCAGTATTTT | CASSPRTSGRPDTQYF
TRBJ1-1 | NA | TRBV6-5 | many | TGTGCCAGCAGTTACTCCGGGTCTACGGGTTGGGTGGTAGCTTTCTTT | CASSYSGSTGWVVAFF
TRBJ1-1 | NA | TRBV29-1 | few | TGCAGCGTTGAAGAAGACATTGCCACTGAAGCTTTCTTT | CSVEEDIATEAFF
TRBJ1-1 | NA | TRBV29-1 | few | TGCAGCGTCCGGACGCCAGGGTTTGAAGCTTTCTTT | CSVRTPGFEAFF
TRBJ1-2 | NA | TRBV18 | NA | TGTGCCAGCTCACCAACACCTTCTAACTATGGCTACACCTTC | CASSPTPSNYGYTF
TRBJ1-1 | TRBD1 | TRBV7-9 | NA | TGTGCCAGCAGCCAGACAGGGTTTGACACTGAAGCTTTCTTT | CASSQTGFDTEAFF
TRBJ2-1 | NA | TRBV29-1 | many | TGCAGCGCGAGACAGGGACTGTATGAGCAGTTCTTC | CSARQGLYEQFF
TRBJ2-3 | NA | TRBV5-6 | NA | TGTGCCAGCAGCTTGAGCTCGAACCGTTTCACAGATACGCAGTATTTT | CASSLSSNRFTDTQYF
TRBJ2-3 | TRBD1 | TRBV6-1 | few | TGTGCCAGCAGTGAACAGGGGGCGCATGTTTCGGATACGCAGTATTTT | CASSEQGAHVSDTQYF
TRBJ1-5 | TRBD1 | TRBV6-6 | few | TGTGCCAGCAGTTACGAGGGACAGGGCAATCAGCCCCAGCATTTT | CASSYEGQGNQPQHF
TRBJ2-3 | NA | TRBV7-8 | NA | TGTGCCAGCAGCCCGTTCGGAGATACGCAGTATTTT | CASSPFGDTQYF
TRBJ2-2 | NA | TRBV4-3 | NA | TGCGCCAGCAGCCAAGATTCCGCGGGTCCGAACACCGGGGAGCTGTTTTTT | CASSQDSAGPNTGELFF
TRBJ2-2 | NA | TRBV29-1 | NA | TGCAGCGCCCACAGGAACACCGGGGAGCTGTTTTTT | CSAHRNTGELFF
TRBJ2-1 | TRBD2 | TRBV4-3 | few | TGCGCCAGCAGCCCGGGGACTACCCTATACAATGAGCAGTTCTTC | CASSPGTTLYNEQFF
TRBJ1-2 | NA | TRBV20-1 | many | TGCAGTGCTAGAGTGGAACTCTATGGCTACACCTTC | CSARVELYGYTF
TRBJ2-1 | TRBD2 | TRBV6-6 | NA | TGTGCCAGCAGTTACACTAGCGGGGGGGCCGTCGATGAGCAGTTCTTC | CASSYTSGGAVDEQFF
TRBJ2-3 | TRBD1 | TRBV20-1 | NA | TGCAGTGCTAGAAGGGACAGGGACACAGATACGCAGTATTTT | CSARRDRDTDTQYF
TRBJ1-5 | NA | TRBV19 | NA | TGTGCCAGTAGTTCCCAGGGGAGCAATCAGCCCCAGCATTTT | CASSSQGSNQPQHF
TRBJ2-2 | TRBD1 | TRBV28 | many | TGTGCCAGCGTCACCGGGACAGGGGTCTCCGGGGAGCTGTTTTTT | CASVTGTGVSGELFF
TRBJ2-5 | NA | TRBV7-9 | many | TGTGCCAGCAGCCGGGGCCGGGACATGGAGACCCAGTACTTC | CASSRGRDMETQYF
TRBJ1-1 | NA | TRBV5-1 | NA | TGCGCCAGCAGCTTGGTCCCTTCGAACACTGAAGCTTTCTTT | CASSLVPSNTEAFF
TRBJ1-4 | TRBD1 | TRBV20-1 | many | TGCAGTGCTATCTTTGGACAGGCATTCTCTGCAACTAATGAAAAACTGTTTTTT | CSAIFGQAFSATNEKLFF
TRBJ2-3 | NA | TRBV5-1 | few | TGCGCCAGCACTCATGAACCTGGGCCACCCGGAGATACGCAGTATTTT | CASTHEPGPPGDTQYF
TRBJ1-1 | TRBD1 | TRBV20-1 | many | TGCAGTGCTAGAGAACTCCTGGACAGGGGTACTGAAGCTTTCTTT | CSARELLDRGTEAFF
TRBJ1-4 | TRBD1 | TRBV9 | NA | TGTGCCAGCAGCCAGGGACAGGGAAGCTGGAAACTGTTTTTT | CASSQGQGSWKLFF
TRBJ1-1 | NA | TRBV7-9 | few | TGTGCCAGCAGCTTAGTATCCGGGACCAGGACTGAAGCTTTCTTT | CASSLVSGTRTEAFF
TRBJ1-2 | NA | TRBV20-1 | NA | TGCAGTGCTAGATTACCCCTTGGCTACACCTTC | CSARLPLGYTF
TRBJ2-3 | NA | TRBV5-1 | NA | TGCGCCAGCAAAGGAGGGCAGGGTGTAGATACGCAGTATTTT | CASKGGQGVDTQYF
TRBJ1-1 | NA | TRBV4-3 | many | TGCGCCAGCAGCCAGGGGTGGAGCGCCGGAAGGGAAGCTTTCTTT | CASSQGWSAGREAFF
TRBJ1-1 | NA | TRBV6-6 | few | TGTGCCAGCAGTTACGCCCCACAGGGAGGGACTGAAGCTTTCTTT | CASSYAPQGGTEAFF
TRBJ1-4 | TRBD1 | TRBV6-6 | many | TGTGCCAGCAGTTACGCGGGACAGGGTAATGAAAAACTGTTTTTT | CASSYAGQGNEKLFF
TRBJ2-3 | TRBD1 | TRBV25-1 | few | TGTGCCAGCAGCCCGACAGGGGTGGTAGATACGCAGTATTTT | CASSPTGVVDTQYF
TRBJ2-7 | NA | TRBV11-1 | many | TGTGCCAGCAGCTTAGAGGCAGACTATCGCTACGAGCAGTACTTC | CASSLEADYRYEQYF
TRBJ2-5 | TRBD2 | TRBV6-5 | many | TGTGCCACCGGCGGGGGAGAGACCCAGTACTTC | CATGGGETQYF
TRBJ1-5 | NA | TRBV12-3/TRBV12-4 | few | TGTGCCAGCAGAGCCCCAGGGGCCCTTAGCAATCAGCCCCAGCATTTT | CASRAPGALSNQPQHF
TRBJ2-5 | TRBD1 | TRBV20-1 | many | TGCAGTGCGTGGACGGACAGGCAAGAGACCCAGTACTTC | CSAWTDRQETQYF
TRBJ1-4 | NA | TRBV6-6 | many | TGTGCCAGCAGTAGCCTTGAGAATGAAAAACTGTTTTTT | CASSSLENEKLFF
TRBJ1-5 | NA | TRBV27 | few | TGTGCCAGCAGTTTATTGGGGAAGGGTCAGCCCCAGCATTTT | CASSLLGKGQPQHF
TRBJ2-7 | NA | TRBV7-9 | few | TGTGCCAGCAGCAAGGCAGGCTACGAGCAGTACTTC | CASSKAGYEQYF
TRBJ2-1 | NA | TRBV11-3 | NA | TGTGCCAGCAGCTTAGACGGGGGGCCCTACAATGAGCAGTTCTTC | CASSLDGGPYNEQFF
TRBJ1-5 | NA | TRBV19 | few | TGTGCCAGTAGTATAGATTTGCCACAGCCCCAGCATTTT | CASSIDLPQPQHF
TRBJ1-3 | NA | TRBV14 | many | TGTGCCAGCAGCCCTCGAATAGGTGACACCATATATTTT | CASSPRIGDTIYF
TRBJ1-2 | TRBD1 | TRBV24-1 | many | TGTGCCACCAGTGAAAACAGGGGAACTAACTATGGCTACACCTTC | CATSENRGTNYGYTF
TRBJ2-7 | TRBD2 | TRBV6-6 | NA | TGTGCCAGCAGCCTAGCGGGGGGGCTAACCTACGAGCAGTACTTC | CASSLAGGLTYEQYF
TRBJ1-1 | NA | TRBV5-1 | few | TGCGCCAGCAGCTTGGAAACGAATGAAGCTTTCTTT | CASSLETNEAFF
TRBJ2-7 | NA | TRBV28 | many | TGTGCCAGCAGTACTGGGTGGTACGAGCAGTACTTC | CASSTGWYEQYF